Below, 18 T cell receptor beta chains from the same sample are listed, as sequenced in a study of T cell repertoires in cytomegalovirus infection. TCRdb redid the calling of the reads with MiXCR, one entry per CDR3 protein. The table shows hundreds of thousands of distinct CDR3 sequences, with roughly 46% occurring only once. Their target antigens are unknown. The sequencing used cultured PBMCs, collected from culture after CMV antigen stimulation. The receptor source for this set is a human donor in good health (CMV status not recorded). Some clones in this sample may be carry-over from other donors' samples.

This clonotype has a single count. The chain links TRBV4-2 to TRBJ2-5, with 10 bases that match TRBD2. CDR1 is LGHNA, CDR2 YNFKEQ, per germline. The J segment lost 2 bases and the V segment lost 0 bases, leaving 3 bases of the junction unmatched. CDR3 length: 16 amino acids. CDR3 residues: CASSQEGAGGQETQYF. For the CDR3, the DNA is TGTGCCAGCAGCCAAGAAGGAGCGGGGGGGCAAGAGACCCAGTACTTC.

This chain links TRBV6-6 with TRBJ1-1; D is perhaps TRBD1 (5 bases). Trimming took 5 bases from V and 0 from J, leaving 16 bases between them. In germline, CDR1 is MNHNY, CDR2 SVGAGI (reference sequence). The CDR3 has 16 residues. The CDR3 sequence is CASSGGVPALNTEAFF. The CDR3 DNA reads TGTGCCAGCAGTGGAGGGGTCCCGGCCTTGAACACTGAAGCTTTCTTT.

The chain joins TRBV28 to TRBJ1-6; 10 bases align to TRBD1. The germline CDR1 and CDR2 sequences are MDHEN and SYDVKM. Trimming took 5 bases from V and 9 from J; bases not matched to a gene: 10. The length of the CDR3 is 16 residues. CDR3 bases: TGTGCCAGCAGTAGACCGGGACAGGGGATTCGTTCACCCCTCCACTTT. Translation gives CASSRPGQGIRSPLHF.

This chain joins TRBV5-4 and TRBJ1-1, with D possibly matching TRBD1 (6 bases). V gave up 7 bases and J gave up 4 bases, with 17 bases separating them. Germline assignment: CDR1 SGHNT and CDR2 YYREEE (reference sequence). The CDR3 runs to 14 residues. This CDR3 is CASRRQVGGTEAFF. The CDR3 DNA sequence: TGTGCCAGCCGACGACAGGTCGGGGGCACTGAAGCTTTCTTT.

The rearrangement uses TRBV4-1 and TRBJ2-3, with D uncertain. CDR3 size: 15 residues. The V gene lost 1 base and the J gene lost 0 bases, with 8 bases spanning the gap. The germline gives CDR1 MGHRA, CDR2 YSYEKL. CDR3: CASSQVGISTDTQYF. In nucleotides, the CDR3 is TGCGCCAGCAGCCAAGTGGGCATTAGCACAGATACGCAGTATTTT.

The chain is built from TRBV2 and TRBJ2-2; D perhaps matches TRBD2 (6 bases). The CDR3 totals 14 residues. Trimming took 9 bases from V and 2 from J, leaving 13 bases between them. Germline V gives CDR1 SNHLY, CDR2 FYNNEI. CDR3 sequence: CASSGTLNTGELFF. The CDR3, as DNA: TGTGCCAGTTCCGGGACTCTAAACACCGGGGAGCTGTTTTTT.

The chain employs TRBV6-1 and TRBJ2-7; D gene unclear. CDR1 is MNHNS and CDR2 is SASEGT in the germline V gene. V was pared by 6 bases and J by 3 bases, with 12 bases between. This CDR3 has 13 residues. CDR3 in DNA: TGTGCCAGCAGGAAGGGCACCCTCTACGAGCAGTACTTC. It encodes CASRKGTLYEQYF.

This clonotype was recorded a few times. The chain couples TRBV28 to TRBJ1-5; weak D call: TRBD1 (5 bases). Per the germline V gene, CDR1 is MDHEN and CDR2 is SYDVKM. Trimming took off 6 bases at V and 0 bases at J, with 15 bases between the two ends. The CDR3 totals 16 residues. This CDR3 is CASSRGADYSNQPQHF. The CDR3 coding sequence is TGTGCCAGCAGCCGAGGGGCTGACTATAGCAATCAGCCCCAGCATTTT.

This clonotype was found many times. The V gene is TRBV7-2, the J gene TRBJ2-1; tentative D call: TRBD2 (7 bases). Looked up from germline, CDR1 is SGHTA and CDR2 is FQGNSA. The CDR3 runs to 13 residues. V was cut by 9 bases and J by 2 bases, with 11 bases left in between. CDR3 region: CASGGGAYNEQFF. The CDR3 region has the DNA TGTGCCAGTGGGGGGGGCGCCTACAATGAGCAGTTCTTC.

This clonotype was seen many times. The rearrangement uses TRBV7-2 and TRBJ2-7; weak D call: TRBD1 (5 bases). Between the trimmed V and J ends, which lost 1 base and 0 bases, there was a span of 10 bases. There are 15 residues in the CDR3. The germline V gene encodes CDR1 SGHTA and CDR2 FQGNSA. The DNA of the CDR3 is TGTGCCAGCAGCTTAGTTACAGGTCGCTCCTACGAGCAGTACTTC. Its translation: CASSLVTGRSYEQYF. Supplemented by reference TRBV7-2 and TRBJ2-7, the full variable domain reads GAGVSQSPSNKVTEKGKDVELRCDPISGHTALYWYRQSLGQGLEFLIYFQGNSAPDKSGLPSDRFSAERTGGSVSTLTIQRTQQEDSAVYLCASSLVTGRSYEQYFGPGTRLTVT.

This clonotype has just a few counts. The chain couples TRBV6-1 to TRBJ1-2, with 9 bases that match TRBD1. The trim removed 5 bases at V and 4 bases at J, leaving 5 bases unmatched. The V gene's germline CDR1 is MNHNS and CDR2 SASEGT. The CDR3 totals 14 residues. Here the CDR3 DNA reads TGTGCCAGCAGTAGGACGGGACAGGGCTATGGCTACACCTTC. This gives the protein CASSRTGQGYGYTF.

V and J are TRBV11-1 and TRBJ1-1, with D possibly being TRBD1 (5 bases). The germline gives CDR1 SGHAT, CDR2 FQDESV (reference sequence). Trimming took off 5 bases at V and 3 bases at J, with 13 bases between the two ends. The CDR3 sequence is 14 residues long. The CDR3 sequence: CASSDRTWDTEAFF. For the CDR3, the DNA is TGTGCCAGCAGCGACAGAACCTGGGACACTGAAGCTTTCTTT.

This clonotype was picked up a small number of times. The rearrangement joins TRBV4-1 to TRBJ1-5, with TRBD1 identical over 7 bases. Germline V gene data show CDR1 as MGHRA and CDR2 as YSYEKL. Trimming took 4 bases from V and 5 from J; bases not matched to a gene: 17. The CDR3 is 18 residues long. The CDR3 reads CASSPLGQASFRDQPQHF. In DNA, the CDR3 is TGCGCCAGCAGCCCACTTGGACAGGCGTCCTTTCGCGATCAGCCCCAGCATTTT.

The chain links TRBV6-1 to TRBJ2-7, with D maybe TRBD2 (6 bases). Trimming took off 3 bases at V and 5 bases at J, with 17 bases between the two ends. The germline gives CDR1 MNHNS, CDR2 SASEGT. This CDR3 has 15 amino acids. The CDR3 sequence: CASSDRLEPANEQYF. The CDR3 DNA is TGTGCCAGCAGTGACCGACTAGAACCGGCAAACGAGCAGTACTTC.

This chain connects TRBV11-2 to TRBJ2-3; D ambiguous. This CDR3 has 18 residues. Germline values: CDR1 SGHAT, CDR2 FQNNGV. V gave up 3 bases and J gave up 4 bases, with 23 bases separating them. CDR3 amino acids: CASSFSWIGPMDPDTQYF. The CDR3 DNA reads TGTGCCAGCAGCTTTTCGTGGATCGGACCCATGGACCCAGATACGCAGTATTTT.

Only one count was recorded for this clonotype. The chain's CDR3 is CASSPNVGARNQPQHF. The CDR3 region has the DNA TGTGCCAGCAGTCCCAACGTGGGGGCCAGGAATCAGCCCCAGCATTTT. The chain is built from TRBV27 and TRBJ1-5, with D perhaps TRBD1 (6 bases). This CDR3 region has 16 residues. The V end was cut by 5 bases, the J end by 4 bases, with 18 bases between. Germline V gene data show CDR1 as MNHEY and CDR2 as SMNVEV (reference sequence).

This chain's CDR3 is CASSSNKLSEAYEQYF. The CDR3 bases are TGTGCCAGCAGCTCGAATAAGCTCAGTGAGGCCTACGAGCAGTACTTC. The chain recombines TRBV27 with TRBJ2-7, with D uncertain. The V gene's germline CDR1 is MNHEY and CDR2 SMNVEV (reference sequence). The CDR3 totals 16 residues. Trimming took 6 bases from V and 2 from J, leaving 20 bases between them.

CDR3 DNA: TGTGCCAGCAGTGTGTCCAGGGGCGGCAGAATGAACACTGAAGCTTTCTTT. The encoded protein is CASSVSRGGRMNTEAFF. This chain joins TRBV6-1 and TRBJ1-1, with D possibly matching TRBD1 (6 bases). V was cut by 4 bases and J by 0 bases, with 18 bases left in between. The CDR3 spans 17 residues. Germline V gene data show CDR1 as MNHNS and CDR2 as SASEGT.